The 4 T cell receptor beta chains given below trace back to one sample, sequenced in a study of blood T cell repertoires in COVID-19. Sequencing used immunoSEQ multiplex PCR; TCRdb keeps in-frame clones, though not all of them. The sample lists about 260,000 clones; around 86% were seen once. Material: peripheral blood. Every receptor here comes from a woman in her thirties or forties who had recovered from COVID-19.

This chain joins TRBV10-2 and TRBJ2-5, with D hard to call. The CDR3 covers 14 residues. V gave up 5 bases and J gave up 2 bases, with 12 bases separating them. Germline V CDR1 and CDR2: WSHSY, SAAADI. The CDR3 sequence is CASSPVTQQETQYF. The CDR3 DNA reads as TGCGCCAGCAGTCCCGTTACACAGCAAGAGACCCAGTACTTC.

The CDR3 here is CATSRDWGLRDEQYF. CDR3 coding DNA: TGTGCCACCAGCAGAGATTGGGGACTTCGGGACGAGCAGTACTTC. The chain joins TRBV15 to TRBJ2-7, with D possibly being TRBD2 (6 bases). The CDR3 is 15 amino acids. V lost 0 bases, J lost 5 bases, and 14 bases lay in between. Germline CDR1 and CDR2: LNHNV and YYDKDF (reference sequence).

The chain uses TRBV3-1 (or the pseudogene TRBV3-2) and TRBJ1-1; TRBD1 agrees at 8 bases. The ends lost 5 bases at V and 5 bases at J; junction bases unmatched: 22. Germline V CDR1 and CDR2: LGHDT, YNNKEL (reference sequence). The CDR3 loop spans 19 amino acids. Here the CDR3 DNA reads TGTGCCAGCAGCGGACTAATTTGGGACAGGACTCCCAGGAGAACTGAAGCTTTCTTT. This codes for CASSGLIWDRTPRRTEAFF.

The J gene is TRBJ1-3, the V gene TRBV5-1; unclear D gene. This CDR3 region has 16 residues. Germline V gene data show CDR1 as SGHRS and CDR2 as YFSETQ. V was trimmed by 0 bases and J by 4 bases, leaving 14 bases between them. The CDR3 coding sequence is TGCGCCAGCAGCTTGGAGCCGGGTCAGTGGGGAAACACCATATATTTT. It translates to CASSLEPGQWGNTIYF.